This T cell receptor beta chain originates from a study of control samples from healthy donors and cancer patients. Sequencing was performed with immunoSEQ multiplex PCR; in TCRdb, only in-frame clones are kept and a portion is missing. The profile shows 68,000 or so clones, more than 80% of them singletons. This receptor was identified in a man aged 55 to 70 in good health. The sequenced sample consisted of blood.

In DNA, the CDR3 is TGTGCCAGCACCCCCGGACAGACGTCTCTCGAGCAGTACTTC. It encodes CASTPGQTSLEQYF. V usage is TRBV28 and J usage is TRBJ2-7; D might be TRBD1 (6 bases). V gave up 7 bases and J gave up 6 bases, with 19 bases separating them. The CDR3 contains 14 residues. The germline gives CDR1 MDHEN, CDR2 SYDVKM.